This T cell receptor (beta chain) was sequenced in a study of T cells after yellow fever vaccination. Whole-study findings and limits: Abundant clonotypes from the bulk population could contaminate FACS-sorted repertoires. Re-detected after boosting: most primary clones, 96% of CD4 and 75% to 90% of CD8. The CD4 and CD8 compartments had a small share of their clonotypes in common.

This clonotype was found a few times. Its antigen is not identified. TCR cDNA was made by 5'RACE template switching, adding a universal primer site and UMIs. One entry per CDR3 protein, called by TCRdb with MiXCR from the 5' RACE reads. The sample has 300,000 or so distinct CDR3 sequences, around 6.8% seen once. The CDR3 runs 15 residues. V trimming: 4 bases; J trimming: 2 bases; junction bases outside the gene matches: 8. Germline lookup yields CDR1 LGHNA and CDR2 YNFKEQ. The sequence was collected from a man younger than 35 who received the YFV17D yellow fever vaccine. The starting material was PBMCs, obtained about 41 days after the first yellow fever vaccination. The V gene is TRBV4-2, the J gene TRBJ2-7, with TRBD2 matching over 7 bases. The CDR3 here is CASSPERGTTYEQYF. The CDR3 DNA reads as TGTGCCAGCAGCCCAGAGCGGGGCACCACCTACGAGCAGTACTTC.